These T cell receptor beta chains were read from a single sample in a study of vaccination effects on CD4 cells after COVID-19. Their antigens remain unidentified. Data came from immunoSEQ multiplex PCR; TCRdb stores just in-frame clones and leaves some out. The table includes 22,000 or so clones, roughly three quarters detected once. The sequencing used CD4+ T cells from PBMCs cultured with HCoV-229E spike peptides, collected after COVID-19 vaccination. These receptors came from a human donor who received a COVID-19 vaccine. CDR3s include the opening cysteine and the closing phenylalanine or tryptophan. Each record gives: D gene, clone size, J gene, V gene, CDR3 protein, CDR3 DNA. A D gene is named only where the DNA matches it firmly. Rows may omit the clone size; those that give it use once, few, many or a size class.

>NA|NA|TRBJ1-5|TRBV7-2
CASSLLAQPQHF
TGTGCCAGCAGCTTACTTGCTCAGCCCCAGCATTTT
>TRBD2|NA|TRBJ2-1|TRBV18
CASSPPSGGAGEQFF
TGTGCCAGCTCACCACCGAGCGGGGGGGCCGGTGAGCAGTTCTTC
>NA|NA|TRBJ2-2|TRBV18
CASSPKQGGVGGELFF
TGTGCCAGCTCACCGAAACAGGGCGGAGTAGGCGGGGAGCTGTTTTTT
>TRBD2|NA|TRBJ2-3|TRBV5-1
CASSLASGGERTDTQYF
TGCGCCAGCAGCTTGGCCAGCGGGGGTGAACGCACAGATACGCAGTATTTT
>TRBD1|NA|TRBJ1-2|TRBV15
CATSRTDRADGYTF
TGTGCCACCAGCAGAACAGACAGGGCGGATGGCTACACCTTC
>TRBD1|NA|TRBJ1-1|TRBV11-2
CASTVGTANTEAFF
TGTGCCAGCACCGTTGGGACAGCGAACACTGAAGCTTTCTTT
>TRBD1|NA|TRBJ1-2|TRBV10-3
CAISTLGQGASGYTF
TGTGCCATCAGTACGTTGGGACAGGGGGCTTCGGGCTACACCTTC
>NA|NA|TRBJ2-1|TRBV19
CASTTGSSYNEQFF
TGTGCCAGTACCACAGGATCCTCCTACAATGAGCAGTTCTTC
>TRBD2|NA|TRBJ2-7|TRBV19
CASRTGTSWDEQYF
TGTGCCAGTAGAACCGGGACTAGCTGGGACGAGCAGTACTTC
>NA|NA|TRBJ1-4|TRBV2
CASSGQEKLFF
TGTGCCAGCAGTGGACAAGAAAAACTGTTTTTT
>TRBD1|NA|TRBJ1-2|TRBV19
CASSKGQGANYGYTF
TGTGCCAGTAGTAAGGGACAGGGAGCTAACTATGGCTACACCTTC
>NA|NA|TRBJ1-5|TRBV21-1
CASRTDRLNQPQHF
TGTGCCAGCAGAACTGACAGGCTCAATCAGCCCCAGCATTTT
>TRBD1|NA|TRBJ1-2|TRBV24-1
CATSDPNRDRDGYTF
TGTGCCACCAGTGATCCCAACCGGGACAGGGACGGCTACACCTTC
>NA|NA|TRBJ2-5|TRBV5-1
CASSALATQETQYF
TGCGCCAGCAGTGCCTTAGCGACCCAAGAGACCCAGTACTTC
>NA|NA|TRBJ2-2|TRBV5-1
CASSLGGTTNTGELFF
TGCGCCAGCAGCTTGGGGGGGACCACGAACACCGGGGAGCTGTTTTTT
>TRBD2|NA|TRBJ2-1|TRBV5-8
CASSFSLRDWQAGNEQFF
TGTGCCAGCAGCTTCTCCTTAAGGGATTGGCAAGCGGGGAATGAGCAGTTCTTC
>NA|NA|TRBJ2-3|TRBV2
CASDLGQSTDTQYF
TGTGCCAGCGACCTCGGACAGAGCACAGATACGCAGTATTTT
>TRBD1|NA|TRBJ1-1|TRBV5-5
CASRQRVYRGEAFF
TGTGCCAGCAGACAAAGAGTCTACAGGGGAGAAGCTTTCTTT
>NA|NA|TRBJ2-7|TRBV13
CASSFGGFNEQYF
TGTGCCAGCAGCTTTGGAGGGTTTAACGAGCAGTACTTC
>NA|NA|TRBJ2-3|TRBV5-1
CASSLDSSTDTQYF
TGCGCCAGCAGCTTGGATAGTAGCACAGATACGCAGTATTTT
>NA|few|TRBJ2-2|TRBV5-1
CASSLGQFAGELFF
TGCGCCAGCAGCTTGGGTCAGTTTGCCGGGGAGCTGTTTTTT
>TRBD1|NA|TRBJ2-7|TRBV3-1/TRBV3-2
CASSQVRTGGYEQYF
TGTGCCAGCAGCCAAGTAAGGACAGGGGGCTACGAGCAGTACTTC
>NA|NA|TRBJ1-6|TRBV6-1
CASSEIRQLAPLHF
TGTGCCAGCAGTGAAATCCGACAGTTGGCACCCCTCCACTTT
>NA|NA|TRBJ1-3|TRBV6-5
CASTPRPDGGNTIYF
TGTGCCAGCACCCCCAGGCCAGACGGAGGAAACACCATATATTTT
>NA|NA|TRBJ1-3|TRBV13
CASSLLNTIYF
TGTGCCAGCAGCTTGCTAAACACCATATATTTT
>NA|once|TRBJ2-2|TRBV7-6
CASSSSSDNTGELFF
TGTGCCAGCAGCTCGTCTAGCGACAACACCGGGGAGCTGTTTTTT
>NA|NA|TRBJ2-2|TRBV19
CASRTLIAGELFF
TGTGCCAGTCGCACCTTAATAGCCGGGGAGCTGTTTTTT